The T cell receptor (beta chain) under discussion was sequenced for a study of tumor-infiltrating lymphocytes in primary liver carcinoma. Study-level points and caveats: Tumors carried a top-250-clone fraction significantly exceeding that of blood (p = 0.039). Less overlap was seen in tumor-adjacent and tumor-blood pairs than in tumor region pairs.

Comment on this clonotype: Antigen specificity is unknown. This sequence may be a read error, since a much larger clone differs from it by one base.

Total RNA and DNA came together from approximately 20-30 mg of bulk tissue without cell sorting. The patients carried chronic HBV infection and had received no treatment. Five separate regions per tumor were sampled. Total RNA (around 510 ng) served as template for TCR beta cDNA synthesis primed by a constant-region primer. Slightly modified ARM-PCR served as the procedure for the TCR beta libraries. These libraries came from three rounds of nested multiplex PCR. MiXCR was run by TCRdb on the multiplex PCR reads, yielding one entry per CDR3 protein. The sample records 95,000 to 100,000 distinct CDR3 sequences, 65% to 75% being singletons. The sequenced sample was liver tumor tissue from sampling region 2. Regarding subset: tumor region T2, inferior pole. This sequence was found in a woman in her sixties or seventies with primary liver carcinoma and hepatitis B virus infection.

The CDR3 is CASSRRGSNQPQHF. The CDR3 DNA is TGTGCCAGCAGCCGGAGGGGGAGCAATCAGCCCCAGCATTTT. The rearrangement uses TRBV28 and TRBJ1-5, with D possibly TRBD1 on 6 matching bases. The CDR3 is 14 amino acids. The V gene's germline CDR1 is MDHEN and CDR2 SYDVKM. V lost 6 bases, J lost 1 base, and 10 bases lay in between.